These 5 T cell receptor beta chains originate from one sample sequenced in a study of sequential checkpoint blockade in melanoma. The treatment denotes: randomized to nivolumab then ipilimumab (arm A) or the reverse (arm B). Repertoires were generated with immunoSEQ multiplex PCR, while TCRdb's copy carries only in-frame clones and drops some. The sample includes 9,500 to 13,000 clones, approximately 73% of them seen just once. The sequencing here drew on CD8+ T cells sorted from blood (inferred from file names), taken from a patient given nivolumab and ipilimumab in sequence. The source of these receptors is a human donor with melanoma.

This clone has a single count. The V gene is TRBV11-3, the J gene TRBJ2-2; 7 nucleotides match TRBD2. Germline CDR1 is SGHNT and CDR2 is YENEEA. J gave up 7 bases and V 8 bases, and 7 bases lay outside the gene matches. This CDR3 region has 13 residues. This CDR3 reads CASSAGAGGELFF. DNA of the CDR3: TGTGCCAGCTCCGCGGGAGCGGGCGGGGAGCTGTTTTTT.

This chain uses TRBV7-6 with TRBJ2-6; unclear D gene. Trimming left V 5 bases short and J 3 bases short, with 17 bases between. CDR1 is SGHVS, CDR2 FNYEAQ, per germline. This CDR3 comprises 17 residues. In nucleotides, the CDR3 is TGTGCCAGCAGCCTGTATTCTATTTCGGGTGGGGCCAACGTCCTGACTTTC. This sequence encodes CASSLYSISGGANVLTF.

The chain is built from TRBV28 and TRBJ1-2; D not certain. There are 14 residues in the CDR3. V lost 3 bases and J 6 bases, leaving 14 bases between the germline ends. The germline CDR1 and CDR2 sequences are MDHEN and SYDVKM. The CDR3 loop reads CASSFPRHGHGYTF. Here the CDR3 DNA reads TGTGCCAGCAGTTTCCCGCGGCATGGTCATGGCTACACCTTC.

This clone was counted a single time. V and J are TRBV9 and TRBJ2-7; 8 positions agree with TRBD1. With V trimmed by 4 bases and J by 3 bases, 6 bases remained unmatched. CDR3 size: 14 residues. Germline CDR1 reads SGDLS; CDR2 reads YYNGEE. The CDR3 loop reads CASSPGQDGYEQYF. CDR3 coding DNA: TGTGCCAGCAGCCCGGGACAGGACGGCTACGAGCAGTACTTC.

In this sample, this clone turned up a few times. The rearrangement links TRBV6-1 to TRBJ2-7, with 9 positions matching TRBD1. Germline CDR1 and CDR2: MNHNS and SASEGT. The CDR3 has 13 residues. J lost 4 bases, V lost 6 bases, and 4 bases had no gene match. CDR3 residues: CASSWTGAYEQYF. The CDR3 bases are TGTGCCAGCAGCTGGACAGGGGCTTACGAGCAGTACTTC.